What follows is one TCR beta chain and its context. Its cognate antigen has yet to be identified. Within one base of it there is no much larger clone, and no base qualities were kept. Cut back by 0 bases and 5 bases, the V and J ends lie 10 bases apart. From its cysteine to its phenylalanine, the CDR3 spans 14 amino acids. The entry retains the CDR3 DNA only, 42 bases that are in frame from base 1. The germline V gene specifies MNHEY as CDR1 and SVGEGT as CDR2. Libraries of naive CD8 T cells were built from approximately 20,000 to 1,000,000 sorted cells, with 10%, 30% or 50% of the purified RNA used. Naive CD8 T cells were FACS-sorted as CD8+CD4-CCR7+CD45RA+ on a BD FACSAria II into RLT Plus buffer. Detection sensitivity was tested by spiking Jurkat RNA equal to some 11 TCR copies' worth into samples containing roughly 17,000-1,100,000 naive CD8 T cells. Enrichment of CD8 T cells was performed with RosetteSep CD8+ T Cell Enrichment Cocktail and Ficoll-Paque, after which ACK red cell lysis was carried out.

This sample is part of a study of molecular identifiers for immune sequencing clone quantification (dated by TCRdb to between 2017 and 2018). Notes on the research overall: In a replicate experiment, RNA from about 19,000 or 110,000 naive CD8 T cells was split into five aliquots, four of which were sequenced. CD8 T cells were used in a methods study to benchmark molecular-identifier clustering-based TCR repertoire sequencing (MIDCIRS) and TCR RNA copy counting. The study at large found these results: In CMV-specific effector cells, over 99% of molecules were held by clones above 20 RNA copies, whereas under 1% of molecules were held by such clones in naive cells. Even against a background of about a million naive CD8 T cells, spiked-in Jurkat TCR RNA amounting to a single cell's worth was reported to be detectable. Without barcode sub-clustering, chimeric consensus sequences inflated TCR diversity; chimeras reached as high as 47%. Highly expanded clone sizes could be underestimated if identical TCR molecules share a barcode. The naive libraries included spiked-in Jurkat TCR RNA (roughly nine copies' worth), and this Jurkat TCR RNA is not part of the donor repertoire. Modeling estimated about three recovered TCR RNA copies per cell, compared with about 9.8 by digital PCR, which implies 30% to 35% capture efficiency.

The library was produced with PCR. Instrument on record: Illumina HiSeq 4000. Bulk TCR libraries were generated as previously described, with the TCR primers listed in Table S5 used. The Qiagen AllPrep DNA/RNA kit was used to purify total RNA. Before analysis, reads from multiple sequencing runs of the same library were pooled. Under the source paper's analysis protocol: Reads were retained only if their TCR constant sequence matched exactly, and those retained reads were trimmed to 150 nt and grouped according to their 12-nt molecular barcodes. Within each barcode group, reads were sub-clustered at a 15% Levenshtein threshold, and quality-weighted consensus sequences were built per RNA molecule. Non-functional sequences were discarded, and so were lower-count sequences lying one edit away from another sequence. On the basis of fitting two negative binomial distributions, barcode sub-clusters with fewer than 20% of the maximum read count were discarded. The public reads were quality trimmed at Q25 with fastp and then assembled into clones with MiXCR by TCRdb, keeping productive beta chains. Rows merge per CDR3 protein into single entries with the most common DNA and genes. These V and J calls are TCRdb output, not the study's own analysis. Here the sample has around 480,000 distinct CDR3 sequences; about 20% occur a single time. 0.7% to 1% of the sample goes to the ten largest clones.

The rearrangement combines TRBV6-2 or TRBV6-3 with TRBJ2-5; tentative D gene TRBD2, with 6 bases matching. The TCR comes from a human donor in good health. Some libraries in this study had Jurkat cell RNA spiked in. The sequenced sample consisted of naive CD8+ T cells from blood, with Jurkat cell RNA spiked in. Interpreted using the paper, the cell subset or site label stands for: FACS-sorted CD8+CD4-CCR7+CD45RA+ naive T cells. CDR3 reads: CASSYSISGETQYF. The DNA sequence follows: TGTGCCAGCAGTTACTCGATCAGCGGGGAGACCCAGTACTTC.